Sequencing of this T cell receptor beta chain was carried out in a study of shared clonotypes between healthy human individuals. Study overall: There were three CD4 naive, three CD4 memory, two CD8 naive and one CD8 memory plates per donor. Whole-study results and caveats: Across subsets, estimated richness was generally greater for naive than for memory populations.

A remark on this clone: Its antigen is currently unknown.

The CDR3 runs 15 residues. CDR1 is LNHDA, CDR2 SQIVND, per germline (reference sequence). With 7 bases removed from V and 5 bases from J, the gap between germline ends came to 20 bases. Naive CD8 cells, CD45RO-negative and positively selected for CCR7, excluded terminally differentiated effector memory CD45RA+ cells. Adult donors, all healthy and HIV-negative, had no recent acute infections or vaccinations. The authors loaded 200 ng DNA, tens of thousands of T cell genomes, into sorted-subset replicate PCRs. Profiling relied on immunoSEQ multiplex PCR, and the TCRdb table lists in-frame clones only, not all of them. The sample lists roughly 2,000,000 clones; around 93% were seen once.

The sequenced sample consisted of naive CD8+ T cells from PBMCs. The rearrangement uses TRBV19 and TRBJ1-1; TRBD1 is a possible D gene (5 bases). The TCR was taken from a man younger than 35 in good health. Some clones in this sample may be carry-over from other donors' samples. The CDR3 bases are TGTGCCAGTATACCTCGGTTGGGGGATCGGACTGAAGCTTTCTTT. Protein sequence: CASIPRLGDRTEAFF. Using reference TRBV19 and TRBJ1-1 for the parts outside the CDR3, the full variable domain is DGGITQSPKYLFRKEGQNVTLSCEQNLNHDAMYWYRQDPGQGLRLIYYSQIVNDFQKGDIAEGYSVSREKKESFPLTVTSAQKNPTAFYLCASIPRLGDRTEAFFGQGTRLTVV.